Below are 29 T cell receptor beta chains sequenced from a single sample in a study of T-cell memory formation after mild COVID-19 (dated by TCRdb to the early 2020s). Preparation of the library involved 5' RACE. TCRdb shows the sequencer as Illumina NovaSeq 6000. The public reads were quality trimmed at Q25 with fastp and then assembled into clones with MiXCR by TCRdb, keeping productive beta chains. Each CDR3 protein gets just one entry, which takes the most common genes and DNA from the rows behind it. For this sample the table gives under 450,000 distinct CDR3 sequences, of which 20% to 25% were detected only once. The ten largest clones represent around 20% of the sample. The sample comprised PBMCs or a T cell subset sorted from them (not recorded which). The receptors derive from a man aged 18-30 years who had mild COVID-19 (a few samples of this study predate the infection). The sample titles of this study are shuffled in the database, so cell type and time point are left out; the donor was told from shared clones.

The CDR3 DNA sequence: TGCAGTGCCTCCTCCTACAATGAGCAGTTCTTC. Residues: CSASSYNEQFF. The V and J genes are TRBV20-1 and TRBJ2-1; D is undetermined. The CDR3 is 11 residues long. Trimming shortened V by 6 bases and J by 0 bases, and 3 bases separated the two germline ends. In germline, CDR1 is DFQATT, CDR2 SNEGSKA (reference sequence).

The V call is TRBV23-1, the J call TRBJ1-4; weak D call: TRBD1 (5 bases). TRBV23-1 belongs to the ORF category, with a function that is uncertain. Trimming shortened V by 4 bases and J by 5 bases, and 23 bases separated the two germline ends. The CDR3 loop spans 18 amino acids. As DNA, the CDR3 is TGCGCCAGCAGTCTGACAGCGGAAACCCCAAGTGACAATGAAAAACTGTTTTTT. It translates to CASSLTAETPSDNEKLFF.

The gene calls are TRBV10-1 and TRBJ2-3; possible D gene TRBD2, 7 bases. The CDR3 covers 15 residues. V was trimmed by 2 bases and J by 2 bases, leaving 11 bases between them. Germline lookup yields CDR1 WNHNN and CDR2 SYGVQD (reference sequence). The CDR3 coding sequence is TGCGCCAGCAGTGAGCGACGGGGGGCCACAGATACGCAGTATTTT. Protein product: CASSERRGATDTQYF.

V and J are TRBV6-5 and TRBJ2-1; D possibly corresponds to TRBD1 (6 bases). This CDR3 has 15 amino acids. The V end lost 4 bases, the J end lost 0 bases, and 10 bases lay between the germline ends. Germline CDR1 and CDR2: MNHEY and SVGAGI. CDR3 sequence reads: CASSSQGSSYNEQFF. In DNA form, the CDR3 reads TGTGCCAGCAGTTCACAGGGAAGCTCCTACAATGAGCAGTTCTTC.

This clonotype appeared a few times. One end of the junction fails to match germline, which may point to a read error. This rearrangement joins TRBV7-6 to TRBJ2-5; TRBD2 matches 14 bases. The germline V gene has CDR1 SGHVS and CDR2 FNYEAQ. CDR3 length equals 16 residues. CDR3 sequence (DNA): TGTGCCAGCAGCTACGGACTAGCGGGGGGCCAAGGGACCCAGTACTTC. Amino acids: CASSYGLAGGQGTQYF.

In this sample, this clonotype turned up a few times. V and J are TRBV18 and TRBJ1-2, with 7 bases matching TRBD1. The CDR3 runs to 15 residues. After removal of 3 bases from V and 4 bases from J, the junction contained 8 bases not matched to a gene. Germline V gene lookup returns CDR1 KGHSH and CDR2 LQKENI. In nucleotides, the CDR3 is TGTGCCAGCTCACCGGACAGGACGGAGGGCTATGGCTACACCTTC. Translating it yields CASSPDRTEGYGYTF.

This clonotype was counted only a few times. J is TRBJ1-2 and V is TRBV6-5; D call uncertain. The V gene lost 0 bases and the J gene lost 4 bases, with 12 bases spanning the gap. There are 15 residues in the CDR3. In germline, CDR1 is MNHEY, CDR2 SVGAGI. CDR3 nucleotides: TGTGCCAGCAGTTACTCTTCGAGGAGGATCTATGGCTACACCTTC. Its translation is CASSYSSRRIYGYTF.

This chain links TRBV10-3 with TRBJ2-3; 10 positions agree with TRBD2. The CDR3 spans 18 residues. Germline values: CDR1 ENHRY, CDR2 SYGVKD. Trimming took 2 bases from V and 0 from J; bases not matched to a gene: 8. The CDR3: CAISEASGGMTSTDTQYF. The CDR3 nucleotides are TGTGCCATCAGTGAGGCTAGCGGGGGCATGACTAGCACAGATACGCAGTATTTT.

This clonotype has a count of ten or more. The chain joins TRBV10-3 to TRBJ2-7; D is undetermined. The germline V gene encodes CDR1 ENHRY and CDR2 SYGVKD. V was pared by 10 bases and J by 0 bases, with 19 bases between. This CDR3 region has 15 residues. In DNA, the CDR3 is TGTGCCAGCTCGCTCGGACCCAGGAGCTCCTACGAGCAGTACGTC. It is translated as CASSLGPRSSYEQYV.

This clonotype showed up many times. The chain combines TRBV7-9 with TRBJ1-2; D remains unclear. Trimming shortened V by 5 bases and J by 5 bases, and 9 bases separated the two germline ends. Germline CDR1 SEHNR, CDR2 FQNEAQ (reference sequence). The CDR3 spans 12 residues. CDR3: CASSPDPYGYTF. CDR3 bases: TGTGCCAGCAGCCCGGACCCTTATGGCTACACCTTC.

The chain joins TRBV7-9 to TRBJ2-1; the match to TRBD1 covers 12 bases. Germline CDR1 is SEHNR and CDR2 is FQNEAQ (reference sequence). Germline trimming cut 3 bases from V and 5 bases from J; bases unmatched to any gene: 2. The CDR3 consists of 15 residues. The CDR3 spells CASSLGQGANNEQFF. The CDR3 bases are TGTGCCAGCAGCTTGGGACAGGGGGCTAACAATGAGCAGTTCTTC.

The chain uses TRBV6-1 and TRBJ1-2, with D uncertain. CDR3 length: 16 residues. The germline V and J ends were trimmed by 2 bases and 0 bases, with 13 bases remaining between them. The germline V gene has CDR1 MNHNS and CDR2 SASEGT. The CDR3 is CASSERRELTNYGYTF. The CDR3 bases are TGTGCCAGCAGTGAACGGCGGGAGTTAACTAACTATGGCTACACCTTC.

The chain couples TRBV9 to TRBJ2-1; 9 positions match TRBD2. This CDR3 region has 16 residues. V lost 3 bases to trimming and J lost 3 bases; unmatched junction nucleotides: 7. CDR1 is SGDLS and CDR2 is YYNGEE in the germline V gene. CDR3 residues: CASSASGTSIYNEQFF. The CDR3 bases are TGTGCCAGCAGCGCCTCGGGGACTAGCATCTACAATGAGCAGTTCTTC.

Only a few counts were recorded for this clonotype. The chain couples TRBV15 to TRBJ1-5; TRBD1 might be the D (5 bases). CDR3 length: 14 residues. In germline, CDR1 is LNHNV, CDR2 YYDKDF (reference sequence). Trimming took off 0 bases at V and 5 bases at J, with 8 bases between the two ends. CDR3 sequence: CATSRDLGDQPQHF. CDR3 DNA: TGTGCCACCAGCAGAGATTTGGGGGATCAGCCCCAGCATTTT.

The chain carries TRBV7-2 and TRBJ2-5; D gene uncertain. Trimming shortened V by 5 bases and J by 6 bases, and 7 bases separated the two germline ends. The CDR3 totals 11 residues. The germline V gene encodes CDR1 SGHTA and CDR2 FQGNSA. DNA of the CDR3: TGTGCCAGCAGCCCTGGGAAGACCCAGTACTTC. Encoded protein: CASSPGKTQYF.

V gene TRBV27 combines with J gene TRBJ2-3; D may be TRBD1 (6 bases). Germline V gene lookup returns CDR1 MNHEY and CDR2 SMNVEV (reference sequence). With 5 bases removed from V and 1 base from J, the gap between germline ends came to 10 bases. The length of the CDR3 is 14 residues. CDR3 bases: TGTGCCAGCAGTACAGGGTTTCGCACAGATACGCAGTATTTT. It yields the protein CASSTGFRTDTQYF.

The chain has TRBV5-1 and TRBJ2-7; 9 bases align to TRBD1. The trim removed 4 bases at V and 3 bases at J, leaving 5 bases unmatched. The CDR3 runs 14 residues. In germline, CDR1 is SGHRS, CDR2 YFSETQ. The CDR3 sequence is CASSPYRGLYEQYF. The CDR3 DNA reads TGCGCCAGCAGCCCATACAGGGGGCTCTACGAGCAGTACTTC.

This clonotype was recorded at least ten times. V gene TRBV29-1 combines with J gene TRBJ1-5; 9 bases agree with TRBD1. V was clipped by 4 bases and J by 4 bases; unmatched bases: 5. The CDR3 spans 14 residues. CDR1 SQVTM and CDR2 ANQGSEA come from the germline V gene. The CDR3 sequence is CSVGQGVGNQPQHF. The DNA of the CDR3 is TGCAGCGTTGGACAGGGGGTAGGGAATCAGCCCCAGCATTTT.

This chain connects TRBV12-3 or TRBV12-4 to TRBJ1-5; D unclear. This CDR3 contains 14 residues. The V end was cut by 8 bases, the J end by 6 bases, with 17 bases between. The CDR3 DNA is TGTGCCAGCCGACCCCCGGCATCACGTCAGCCCCAGCATTTT. Its translation is CASRPPASRQPQHF.

V and J are TRBV5-1 and TRBJ2-5; D unresolved. CDR1 and CDR2 (germline): SGHRS, YFSETQ. The CDR3 extends over 14 amino acids. The germline V and J ends were trimmed by 1 base and 5 bases, with 12 bases remaining between them. The CDR3 bases are TGCGCCAGCAGCTTGTATGGGGTAGGGGAGACCCAGTACTTC. Protein product: CASSLYGVGETQYF.

This clonotype was observed a few times. This chain uses TRBV7-6 with TRBJ2-1, with 7 bases aligning to TRBD1. CDR1 and CDR2 (germline): SGHVS, FNYEAQ. The J segment lost 9 bases and the V segment lost 3 bases, leaving 5 bases of the junction unmatched. The CDR3 totals 13 residues. The CDR3 DNA reads as TGTGCCAGCAGCTTCGAGGGGGCATCTGAGCAGTTCTTC. It translates to CASSFEGASEQFF.

This clonotype occurred a few times. The chain is built from TRBV4-1 and TRBJ1-4; 9 bases line up with TRBD1. The CDR3 has 16 amino acids. The V and J ends lost 0 bases and 5 bases, in that order; junction bases with no gene match: 4. CDR1 MGHRA and CDR2 YSYEKL come from the germline V gene. DNA of the CDR3: TGCGCCAGCAGCCAAGATCGCGGGACAGGGAATGAAAAACTGTTTTTT. The encoded protein is CASSQDRGTGNEKLFF.

J is TRBJ1-5 and V is TRBV5-6, with D unclear. This CDR3 is 14 amino acids long. Trimming cost V 6 bases and J 4 bases, with 14 bases left between them. Looked up from germline, CDR1 is SGHDT and CDR2 is YYEEEE. CDR3 in amino acids: CASTTYGLNQPQHF. The CDR3 bases are TGTGCCAGCACCACCTATGGGCTTAATCAGCCCCAGCATTTT.

The chain couples TRBV7-2 to TRBJ2-5; weak D call: TRBD1 (5 bases). Trimming took 1 base from V and 6 from J, leaving 12 bases between them. CDR3 length: 14 residues. CDR1 is SGHTA and CDR2 is FQGNSA in the germline V gene. The CDR3, as DNA: TGTGCCAGCAGCTTAGGACAGAGTCGCCAGACCCAGTACTTC. Its translation is CASSLGQSRQTQYF.

The V and J genes are TRBV5-1 and TRBJ1-4; a possible D gene is TRBD1 (5 bases). V lost 4 bases to trimming and J lost 4 bases, with 11 bases between them. The CDR3 consists of 14 residues. The germline CDR1 and CDR2 sequences are SGHRS and YFSETQ. The CDR3 sequence is CASSPGGLNEKLFF. The CDR3 nucleotides read TGCGCCAGCAGCCCGGGGGGACTTAATGAAAAACTGTTTTTT.

This clonotype came up a few times. The chain employs TRBV7-9 and TRBJ2-5, with D unclear. Deletions cut 8 bases from V and 5 bases from J, with 9 bases between. This CDR3 has 11 amino acids. CDR1 is SEHNR, CDR2 FQNEAQ, per germline (reference sequence). The CDR3 nucleotides read TGTGCCAGCTCCGACTGGGAGACCCAGTACTTC. Its protein is CASSDWETQYF. The complete variable domain, with remaining parts taken from reference TRBV7-9 and TRBJ2-5, reads DTGVSQNPRHKITKRGQNVTFRCDPISEHNRLYWYRQTLGQGPEFLTYFQNEAQLEKSRLLSDRFSAERPKGSFSTLEIQRTEQGDSAMYLCASSDWETQYFGPGTRLLVL.

The genes are TRBV6-5 and TRBJ1-6; 7 positions match TRBD1. This CDR3 spans 14 amino acids. V was clipped by 0 bases and J by 12 bases; unmatched bases: 5. CDR1 MNHEY and CDR2 SVGAGI come from the germline V gene. Here the CDR3 DNA reads TGTGCCAGCAGTTACTCCGGGACAGCGCTACCCCTCCACTTT. Protein sequence: CASSYSGTALPLHF.

Turning to this clonotype: Given a much more abundant clone one base away, this may be a read error. The chain employs TRBV12-3 or TRBV12-4 and TRBJ1-5; D unresolved. V was clipped by 3 bases and J by 4 bases, with 13 bases between them. The CDR3 is 15 residues long. The CDR3 here is CASSFFKGLNQPQHF. The CDR3 DNA follows: TGTGCCAGCAGTTTCTTCAAGGGCCTAAATCAGCCCCAGCATTTT.

The chain carries TRBV15 and TRBJ1-1; D unresolved. V lost 5 bases and J lost 3, with 13 bases in between. The CDR3 totals 14 residues. CDR1 is LNHNV and CDR2 is YYDKDF in the germline V gene (reference sequence). The CDR3 sequence: CATSRGEGDTEAFF. The DNA for the CDR3 is TGTGCCACCAGCCGCGGGGAGGGCGACACTGAAGCTTTCTTT.